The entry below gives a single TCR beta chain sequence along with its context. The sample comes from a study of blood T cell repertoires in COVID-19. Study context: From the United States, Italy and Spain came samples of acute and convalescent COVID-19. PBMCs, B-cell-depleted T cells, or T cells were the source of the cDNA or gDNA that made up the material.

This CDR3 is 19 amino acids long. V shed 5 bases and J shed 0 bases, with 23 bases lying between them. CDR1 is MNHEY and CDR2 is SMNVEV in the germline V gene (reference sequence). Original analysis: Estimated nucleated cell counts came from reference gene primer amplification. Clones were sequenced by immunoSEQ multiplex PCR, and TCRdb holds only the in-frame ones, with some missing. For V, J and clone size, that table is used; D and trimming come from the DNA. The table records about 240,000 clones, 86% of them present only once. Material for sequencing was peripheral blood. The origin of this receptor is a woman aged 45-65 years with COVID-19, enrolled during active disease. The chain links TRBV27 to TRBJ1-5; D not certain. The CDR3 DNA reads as TGTGCCAGCAGTCTCGGGGAGGCCAGACACCCCTATAGCAATCAGCCCCAGCATTTT. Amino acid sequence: CASSLGEARHPYSNQPQHF.